This entry features one T cell receptor (beta chain) sequence. The target antigen is unknown. This record comes from a study of T cell responses to AZD1222 COVID-19 vaccine. Produced via immunoSEQ multiplex PCR; TCRdb's table is partial and in-frame only. The sample lists about 170,000 clones; 85% to 90% were seen once. The CDR3 is 14 amino acids. Trimming cost V 6 bases and J 3 bases, with 13 bases left between them. Germline CDR1 is MNHNY and CDR2 is SVGAGI (reference sequence). Whole-study results and caveats: Baseline serostatus was positive in only a handful of AZD1222 recipients. Nearly half of spike-specific TCRs reportedly target variant regions that are unmutated in the B.1.351 and B.1.1.7 variants.

The clonotype comes from an adult in good health. Sequencing was performed on peripheral blood, taken on day 0 of AZD1222 vaccination. This chain joins TRBV6-6 and TRBJ2-3; TRBD1 is a possible D gene (5 bases). The CDR3 spells CASRGRVGTDTQYF. The DNA of the CDR3 is TGTGCCAGCAGGGGCAGGGTTGGGACAGATACGCAGTATTTT.